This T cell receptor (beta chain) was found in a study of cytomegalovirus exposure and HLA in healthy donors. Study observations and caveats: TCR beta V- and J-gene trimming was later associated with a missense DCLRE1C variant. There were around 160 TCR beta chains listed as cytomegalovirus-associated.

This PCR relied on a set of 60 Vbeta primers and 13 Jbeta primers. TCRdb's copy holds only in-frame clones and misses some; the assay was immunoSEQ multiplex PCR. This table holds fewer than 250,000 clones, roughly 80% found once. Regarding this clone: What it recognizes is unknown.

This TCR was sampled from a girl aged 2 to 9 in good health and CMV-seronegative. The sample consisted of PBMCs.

The CDR3 here is CASSQEGGLDDTQYF. Written as DNA, the CDR3 is TGTGCCAGCAGCCAAGAAGGGGGCCTGGATGATACGCAGTATTTT. The gene calls are TRBV4-2 and TRBJ2-3, with 7 bases matching TRBD1. The V segment lost 0 bases and the J segment 6 bases; nucleotides outside the gene matches: 6. Per germline, CDR1 LGHNA and CDR2 YNFKEQ. The CDR3 is 15 residues long.